These T cell receptor beta chains were read from a single sample in a study of blood T cell repertoires in COVID-19. Sequencing used immunoSEQ multiplex PCR; TCRdb keeps in-frame clones, though not all of them. The repertoire holds roughly 69,000 clones, about nine tenths seen once, with about 6.6% in the top ten. Input material: peripheral blood. These receptor sequences come from a man over 45 with active COVID-19. Each CDR3 is given with its conserved first and last residue. D genes are given only for firm matches. Only part of the rows carry a size: once, few, many, or a class if the clone is expanded.

D gene,J gene,V gene,clone size,CDR3 DNA,CDR3 protein
TRBD1,TRBJ2-5,TRBV28,NA,TGTGCCAGCAGTTTAAGGGGGCGAGAGACCCAGTACTTC,CASSLRGRETQYF
TRBD2,TRBJ2-3,TRBV7-9,NA,TGTGCCAGCAGCTCCCAGACTAGCGGCCGCACAGATACGCAGTATTTT,CASSSQTSGRTDTQYF
TRBD1,TRBJ2-5,TRBV4-1,NA,TGCGCCAGCAGCCCGGACAGGGTCCAAGAGACCCAGTACTTC,CASSPDRVQETQYF
NA,TRBJ1-4,TRBV7-9,NA,TGTGCCAGCAGCTTAGTGCGGGGCCAAGGGGAAAAACTGTTTTTT,CASSLVRGQGEKLFF
NA,TRBJ2-5,TRBV7-2,NA,TGTGCCAGCAGCTTAGCGGCGTGGCGGCAAGAGACCCAGTACTTC,CASSLAAWRQETQYF
NA,TRBJ1-4,TRBV25-1,NA,TGTGCCAGCAGTGAAGCACAGGTGGAAAAACTGTTTTTT,CASSEAQVEKLFF
TRBD1,TRBJ1-2,TRBV5-1,NA,TGCGCCAGCAGCTTAACAGGGGAAAGTGGCTACACCTTC,CASSLTGESGYTF
TRBD2,TRBJ2-3,TRBV6-5,NA,TGTGCCAGCAGAGGACTAGCGGGGGCGACAGATACGCAGTATTTT,CASRGLAGATDTQYF
NA,TRBJ2-7,TRBV5-1,NA,TGCGCCAGCAGCTTGGTAACAGGTCTCGAGCAGTACTTC,CASSLVTGLEQYF
NA,TRBJ2-1,TRBV10-3,NA,TGTGCCATCAGTGAAAGCCGGGGGATACCTGGTGAGCAGTTCTTC,CAISESRGIPGEQFF
NA,TRBJ2-1,TRBV5-4,NA,TGTGCCAGCAGCTTGACGGTGATCTCGGGTAATGAGCAGTTCTTC,CASSLTVISGNEQFF
NA,TRBJ1-1,TRBV30,NA,TGTGCCTGGAACAATCGACAGAGGAACACTGAAGCTTTCTTT,CAWNNRQRNTEAFF
NA,TRBJ1-2,TRBV20-1,NA,TGCAGTGCTAGTATGAGTAACTATGGCTACACCTTC,CSASMSNYGYTF
TRBD2,TRBJ2-7,TRBV9,NA,TGTGCCAGCAGCGTAGCTTTGCGGGAGGCCTACGAGCAGTACTTC,CASSVALREAYEQYF
NA,TRBJ2-7,TRBV6-1,NA,TGTGCCAGCAGTGACAGGGTTCGGGAGCAGTACTTC,CASSDRVREQYF
NA,TRBJ2-3,TRBV5-1,once,TGCGCCAGCAGCTTGCAATCGGGTGGCACAGATACGCAGTATTTT,CASSLQSGGTDTQYF
NA,TRBJ1-6,TRBV7-2,NA,TGTGCCAGCAGCTTAGGGTCCCCGGGTGGTTCACCCCTCCACTTT,CASSLGSPGGSPLHF
TRBD1,TRBJ2-2,TRBV4-3,NA,TGCGCCAGCAGCCTCCGGGACAGGGGCGACACCGGGGAGCTGTTTTTT,CASSLRDRGDTGELFF
NA,TRBJ1-1,TRBV6-5,few,TGTGCCAGCAGTTACCAGGAGGGCACTGAAGCTTTCTTT,CASSYQEGTEAFF
NA,TRBJ2-2,TRBV5-1,NA,TGCGCCAGCAGCTTGTCAGCGTCGAACACCGGGGAGCTGTTTTTT,CASSLSASNTGELFF
NA,TRBJ1-6,TRBV28,NA,TGTGCCAGCAGGTTGGGGGGACCCTCAGCAGGTTCACCCCTCCACTTT,CASRLGGPSAGSPLHF
NA,TRBJ1-2,TRBV28,NA,TGTGCCAGCGGGGCAGGAAACTATGGCTACACCTTC,CASGAGNYGYTF
NA,TRBJ2-3,TRBV24-1,NA,TGTGCCACCAGTGAAGGAGTTTTCCGGGCAGATACGCAGTATTTT,CATSEGVFRADTQYF
NA,TRBJ2-7,TRBV19,NA,TGTGCCAGTAGTATACGGCCAGGGGATTTCTACGAGCAGTACTTC,CASSIRPGDFYEQYF
TRBD1,TRBJ2-5,TRBV27,NA,TGTGCCAGCGGAGCCGGGACAGGCTACCAAGAGACCCAGTACTTC,CASGAGTGYQETQYF
NA,TRBJ2-5,TRBV27,NA,TGTGCCAGCAGTCGTAGGGACACCCAATTCCAAGAGACCCAGTACTTC,CASSRRDTQFQETQYF
TRBD1,TRBJ1-1,TRBV11-3,NA,TGTGCCAGCAGCGACGGACAGGGGAACACTGAAGCTTTCTTT,CASSDGQGNTEAFF
TRBD1,TRBJ1-3,TRBV28,NA,TGTGCCAGCAGTTCCCGACAGGGACACTCTGGAAACACCATATATTTT,CASSSRQGHSGNTIYF
TRBD2,TRBJ2-3,TRBV9,NA,TGTGCCAGCAGCGTAGAGGCTTCCGGGACTAGCGGGGCGGCAGATACGCAGTATTTT,CASSVEASGTSGAADTQYF